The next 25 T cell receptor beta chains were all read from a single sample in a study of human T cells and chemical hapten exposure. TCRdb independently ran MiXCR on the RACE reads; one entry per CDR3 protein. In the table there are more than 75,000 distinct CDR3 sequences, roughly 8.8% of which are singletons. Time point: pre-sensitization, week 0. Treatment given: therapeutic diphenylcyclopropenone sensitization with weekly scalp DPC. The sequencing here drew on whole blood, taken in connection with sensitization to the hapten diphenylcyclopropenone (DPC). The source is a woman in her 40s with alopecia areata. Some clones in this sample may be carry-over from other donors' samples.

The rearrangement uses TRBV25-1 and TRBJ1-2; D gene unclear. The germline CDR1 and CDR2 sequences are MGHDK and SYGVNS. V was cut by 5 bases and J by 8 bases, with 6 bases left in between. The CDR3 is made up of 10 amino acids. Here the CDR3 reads CASSNGGYTF. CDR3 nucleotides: TGTGCCAGCAGTAACGGAGGCTACACCTTC.

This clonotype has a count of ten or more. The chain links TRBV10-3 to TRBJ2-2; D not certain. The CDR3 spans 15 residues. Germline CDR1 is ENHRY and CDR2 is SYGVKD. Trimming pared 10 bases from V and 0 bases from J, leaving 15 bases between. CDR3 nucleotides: TGTGCCACCTACGAGGTACCCGCGAACACCGGGGAGCTGTTTTTT. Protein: CATYEVPANTGELFF.

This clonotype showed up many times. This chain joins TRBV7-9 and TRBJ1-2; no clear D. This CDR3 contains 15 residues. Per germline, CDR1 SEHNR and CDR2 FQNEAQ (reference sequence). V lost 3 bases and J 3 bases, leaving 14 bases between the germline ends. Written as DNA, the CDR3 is TGTGCCAGCAGCTTTGGCCAGAACTCGTACTATGGCTACACCTTC. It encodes CASSFGQNSYYGYTF.

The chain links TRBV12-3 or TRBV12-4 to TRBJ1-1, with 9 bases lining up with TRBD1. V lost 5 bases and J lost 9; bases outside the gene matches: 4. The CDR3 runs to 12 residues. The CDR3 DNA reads TGTGCCAGCAGTGGGACAGGGACAAAAGCTTTCTTT. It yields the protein CASSGTGTKAFF.

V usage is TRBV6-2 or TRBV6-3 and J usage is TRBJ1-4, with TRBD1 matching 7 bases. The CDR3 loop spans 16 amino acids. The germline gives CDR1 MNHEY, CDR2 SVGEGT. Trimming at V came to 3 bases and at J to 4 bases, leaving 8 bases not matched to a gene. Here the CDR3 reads CASSYTPGQSNEKLFF. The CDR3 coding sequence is TGTGCCAGCAGTTATACTCCGGGACAGAGTAATGAAAAACTGTTTTTT.

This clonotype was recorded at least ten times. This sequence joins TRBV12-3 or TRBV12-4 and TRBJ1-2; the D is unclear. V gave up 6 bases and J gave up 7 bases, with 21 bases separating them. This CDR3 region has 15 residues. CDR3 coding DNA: TGTGCCAGCAGCCCCCCTCTGGGCACTTGGGGTGGCTACACCTTC. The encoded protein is CASSPPLGTWGGYTF.

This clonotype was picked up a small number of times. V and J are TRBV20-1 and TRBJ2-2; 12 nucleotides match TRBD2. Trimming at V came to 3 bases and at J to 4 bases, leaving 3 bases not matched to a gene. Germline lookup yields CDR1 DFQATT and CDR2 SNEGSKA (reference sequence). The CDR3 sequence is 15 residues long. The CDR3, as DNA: TGCAGTGCTAGGCGGACTAGCGGGGTCACCGGGGAGCTGTTTTTT. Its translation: CSARRTSGVTGELFF.

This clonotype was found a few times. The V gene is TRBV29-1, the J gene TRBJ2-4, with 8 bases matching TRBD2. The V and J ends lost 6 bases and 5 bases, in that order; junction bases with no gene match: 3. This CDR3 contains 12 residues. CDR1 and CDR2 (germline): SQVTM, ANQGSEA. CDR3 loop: CSVGLGQNIQYF. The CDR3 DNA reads TGCAGCGTGGGACTAGGGCAAAACATTCAGTACTTC.

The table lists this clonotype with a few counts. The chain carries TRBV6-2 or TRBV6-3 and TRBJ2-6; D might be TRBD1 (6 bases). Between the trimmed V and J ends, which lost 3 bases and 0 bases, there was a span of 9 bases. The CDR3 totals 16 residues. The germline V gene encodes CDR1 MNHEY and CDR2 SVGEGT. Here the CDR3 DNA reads TGTGCCAGCAGTTATGAAGGGGGCTCTGGGGCCAACGTCCTGACTTTC. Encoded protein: CASSYEGGSGANVLTF.

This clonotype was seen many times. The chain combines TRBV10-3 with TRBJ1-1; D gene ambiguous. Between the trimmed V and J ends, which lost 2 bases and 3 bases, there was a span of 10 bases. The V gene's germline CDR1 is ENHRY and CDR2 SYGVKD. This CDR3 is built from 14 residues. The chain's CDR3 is CAISETGGDTEAFF. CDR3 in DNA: TGTGCCATCAGTGAGACGGGCGGCGACACTGAAGCTTTCTTT.

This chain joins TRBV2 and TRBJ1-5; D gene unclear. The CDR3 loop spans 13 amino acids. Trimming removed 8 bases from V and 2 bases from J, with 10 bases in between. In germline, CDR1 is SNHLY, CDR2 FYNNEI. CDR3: CASQRTGNQPQHF. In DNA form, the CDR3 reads TGTGCCAGCCAAAGAACGGGCAATCAGCCCCAGCATTTT.

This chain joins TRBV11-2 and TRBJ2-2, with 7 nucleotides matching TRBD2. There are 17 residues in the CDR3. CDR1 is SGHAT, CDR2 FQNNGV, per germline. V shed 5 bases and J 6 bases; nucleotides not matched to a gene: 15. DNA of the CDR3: TGTGCCAGCAGCCGCCTCGGGGGGAACATCAACCCCGGGGAGCTGTTTTTT. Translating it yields CASSRLGGNINPGELFF.

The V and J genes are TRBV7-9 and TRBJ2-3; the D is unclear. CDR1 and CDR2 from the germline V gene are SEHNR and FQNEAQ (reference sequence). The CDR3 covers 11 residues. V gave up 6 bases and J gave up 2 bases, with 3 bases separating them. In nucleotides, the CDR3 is TGTGCCAGCAGTGACACAGATACGCAGTATTTT. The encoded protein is CASSDTDTQYF.

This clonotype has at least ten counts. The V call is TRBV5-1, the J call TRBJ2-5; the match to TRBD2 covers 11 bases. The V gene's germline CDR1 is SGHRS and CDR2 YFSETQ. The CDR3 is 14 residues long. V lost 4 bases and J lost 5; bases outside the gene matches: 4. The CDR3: CASSLAGGTETQYF. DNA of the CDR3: TGCGCCAGCAGCCTAGCGGGGGGAACGGAGACCCAGTACTTC.

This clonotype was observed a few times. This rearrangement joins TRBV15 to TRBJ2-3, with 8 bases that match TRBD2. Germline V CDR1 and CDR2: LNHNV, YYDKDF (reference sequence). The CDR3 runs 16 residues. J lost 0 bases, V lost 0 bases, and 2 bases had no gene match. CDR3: CATSRESSGSTDTQYF. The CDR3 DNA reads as TGTGCCACCAGCAGAGAGTCTAGCGGGAGCACAGATACGCAGTATTTT.

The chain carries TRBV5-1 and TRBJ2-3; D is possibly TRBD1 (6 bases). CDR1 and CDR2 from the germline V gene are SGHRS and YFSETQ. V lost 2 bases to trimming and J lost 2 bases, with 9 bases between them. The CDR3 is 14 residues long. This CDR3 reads CASSLGQLTDTQYF. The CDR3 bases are TGCGCCAGCAGCTTAGGACAGCTCACAGATACGCAGTATTTT.

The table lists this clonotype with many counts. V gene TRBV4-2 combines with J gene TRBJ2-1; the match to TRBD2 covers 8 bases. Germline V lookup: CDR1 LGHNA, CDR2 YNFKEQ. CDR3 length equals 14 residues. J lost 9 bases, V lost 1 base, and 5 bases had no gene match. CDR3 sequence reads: CASSQAGGALEQFF. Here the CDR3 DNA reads TGTGCCAGCAGCCAAGCCGGGGGGGCGCTTGAGCAGTTCTTC.

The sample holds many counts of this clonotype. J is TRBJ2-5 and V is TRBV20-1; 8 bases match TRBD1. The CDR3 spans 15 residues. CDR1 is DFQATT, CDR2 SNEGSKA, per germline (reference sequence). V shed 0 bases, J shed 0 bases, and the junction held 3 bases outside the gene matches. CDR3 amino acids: CSARDRDRYQETQYF. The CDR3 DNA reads TGCAGTGCTAGAGATCGGGACAGGTACCAAGAGACCCAGTACTTC.

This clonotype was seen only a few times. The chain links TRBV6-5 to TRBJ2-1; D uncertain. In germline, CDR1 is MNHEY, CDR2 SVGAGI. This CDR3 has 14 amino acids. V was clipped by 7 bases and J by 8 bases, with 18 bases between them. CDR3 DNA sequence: TGTGCCAGCAATAACCGGGCTGGCTGGGATGAGCAGTTCTTC. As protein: CASNNRAGWDEQFF.

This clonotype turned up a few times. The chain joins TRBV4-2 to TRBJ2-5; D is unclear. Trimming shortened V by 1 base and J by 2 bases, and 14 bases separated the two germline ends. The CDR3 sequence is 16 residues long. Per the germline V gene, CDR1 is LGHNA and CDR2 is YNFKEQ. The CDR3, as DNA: TGTGCCAGCAGCCAAGGCCAGAGAACGGTACAAGAGACCCAGTACTTC. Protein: CASSQGQRTVQETQYF.

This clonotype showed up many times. The CDR3 DNA reads TGTGCCAGCAGTTACTGGCCGACAGGGTCTGGGGCCAACGTCCTGACTTTC. This sequence encodes CASSYWPTGSGANVLTF. J is TRBJ2-6 and V is TRBV6-2 or TRBV6-3, with 7 bases fitting TRBD1. J gave up 1 base and V 1 base, and 4 bases lay outside the gene matches. CDR1 and CDR2 from the germline V gene are MNHEY and SVGEGT. CDR3 length equals 17 residues.

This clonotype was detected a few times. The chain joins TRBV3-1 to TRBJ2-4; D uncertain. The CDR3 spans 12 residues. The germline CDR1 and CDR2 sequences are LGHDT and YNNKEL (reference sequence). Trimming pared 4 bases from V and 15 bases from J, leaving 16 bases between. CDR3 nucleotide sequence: TGTGCCAGCAGCCGCCGGCAGGAAAGGCGGTACTTC. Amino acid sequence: CASSRRQERRYF.

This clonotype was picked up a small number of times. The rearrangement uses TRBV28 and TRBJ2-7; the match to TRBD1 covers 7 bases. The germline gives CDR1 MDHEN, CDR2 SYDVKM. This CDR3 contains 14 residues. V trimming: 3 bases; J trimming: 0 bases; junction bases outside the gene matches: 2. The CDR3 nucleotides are TGTGCCAGCAGTTTGACAGGGCTCTCCTACGAGCAGTACTTC. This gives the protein CASSLTGLSYEQYF.

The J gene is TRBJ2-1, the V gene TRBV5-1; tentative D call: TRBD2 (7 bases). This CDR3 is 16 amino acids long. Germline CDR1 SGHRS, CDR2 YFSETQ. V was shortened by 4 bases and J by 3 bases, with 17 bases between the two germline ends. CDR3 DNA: TGCGCCAGCAGCCCGGAGGACGGGGGGCGCTACAATGAGCAGTTCTTC. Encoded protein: CASSPEDGGRYNEQFF.

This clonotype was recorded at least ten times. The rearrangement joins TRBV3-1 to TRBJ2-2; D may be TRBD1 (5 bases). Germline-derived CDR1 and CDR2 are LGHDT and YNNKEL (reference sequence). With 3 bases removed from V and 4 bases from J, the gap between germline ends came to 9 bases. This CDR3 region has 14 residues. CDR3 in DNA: TGTGCCAGCAGCCAGGGTAGGGGCACCGGGGAGCTGTTTTTT. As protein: CASSQGRGTGELFF.